Here is one T cell receptor beta chain with its context. A read error may produce the germline difference seen at one junction end. TCRdb re-called the multiplex PCR reads with MiXCR, one entry per CDR3 protein. The sample shows around 230,000 distinct CDR3 sequences, under 40% of them seen only once. CDR3 length equals 12 residues. Germline assignment: CDR1 MNHEY and CDR2 SVGAGI. Samples came from axillary lymph nodes draining the breast cancer. The source of the sample is a study of breast tumors, draining lymph nodes, adjacent tissues. This sequence joins TRBV6-5 and TRBJ2-6; D gene unclear. Sequenced: axillary lymph node tissue. This sequence originates from a female donor with breast cancer. Some clones in this sample may be carry-over from other donors' samples. The CDR3 loop reads CASSYGDNVLTF. DNA for the CDR3: TGTGCCAGCAGTTACGGGGACAACGTCCTGACTTTC.